This TCR beta chain was obtained from a study of blood T cell repertoires in COVID-19 (dated by TCRdb to about 2020). Concerning the study at large: Collaborator samples came from the United States, Italy and Spain and covered acute and convalescent phases of COVID-19. The material from the prospective study consisted of cDNA or gDNA derived from T cells, B-cell-depleted T cells, or PBMCs. Subjects who had been exposed to COVID-19, were actively infected with it, or had recovered from it provided the deeply sampled blood TCRbeta repertoires that made up the dataset. The repertoires were released in a freely available public database intended as a resource for research on the immune response to SARS-CoV-2. Samples were obtained from the ongoing ImmuneRACE study (first 160 participants) and from over 1,000 subjects provided by 6 global collaborators. The sample metadata nearly always contained a de-identified subject ID, COVID-19 status, age in years and sex. Where available, HLA class I and class II types were taken from metadata supplied by the sample provider and were not determined by assay-based typing.

Here is what the overall study found, with its caveats: Clinical and demographic metadata were provided uncurated, with the amount varying by source and participant.

Enrolling through a virtual design, the prospective study's participants ranged in age from roughly 18 to 89 years and lived across about two dozen United States geographic areas. In the prospective study, cohorts were assigned on the basis of participant-reported clinical history obtained from a screening survey and a study questionnaire. Recovered participants in ImmuneRACE Cohort 3 were defined by two consecutive negative NP/OP PCR tests, clearance by a healthcare professional, or resolution of symptoms. Mobile phlebotomists in the prospective study collected whole blood, serum and a nasopharyngeal or oropharyngeal swab from every participant. Over a roughly 2-month period, participants in the prospective study had the option of providing additional blood draws and questionnaires. Before DNA extraction, prospective study blood samples were shipped either frozen or at room temperature. TCRbeta CDR3 regions were amplified from genomic DNA by means of the immunoSEQ Assay, a bias-controlled multiplex PCR. The study's own analysis went as follows. The number of nucleated cells in each sample was estimated from the amplification of reference gene primers within the assay. Sequence reads were collapsed and filtered to measure the absolute abundance of every unique TCRbeta CDR3 rearrangement. For each sample, productive Simpson clonality was calculated by taking the square root of Simpson's diversity index across productive rearrangements. TCRdb retrieved this table from immuneACCESS and kept in-frame rearrangements only. Not all clones are present; in checked studies, unresolved V genes account for under half, and no reason is known for the remainder. D and trimming were read from the DNA, whereas the V and J calls and clone size are those reported in that table. Counted in this sample were around 330,000 clones; around 90% of them appeared once. The ten largest clones take up 4% to 6% of the sample.

The germline V gene sets CDR1 to SGDLS and CDR2 to YYNGEE. The CDR3 starts with the cysteine, ends with the phenylalanine, and has 13 residues. CDR3 DNA is the only sequence kept; it has 39 bases, read in frame from the first base. V was cut back by 3 bases and J by 2 bases, leaving a gap of 6 bases between them. Remarks on this clone: The specificity of this receptor is unknown. Base qualities are not recorded, but no much larger clone differs from it by a single base.

This TCR was recovered from a man in his 60s who had recovered from COVID-19. The chain is encoded by TRBV9 joined to TRBJ2-1; the D gene is perhaps TRBD2, on 5 matching bases. What was sequenced was PBMCs or T cells enriched from blood (not recorded which). The nucleotide sequence reads as follows: TGTGCCAGCAGCGGGAGGACCTACAATGAGCAGTTCTTC. It translates to CASSGRTYNEQFF.